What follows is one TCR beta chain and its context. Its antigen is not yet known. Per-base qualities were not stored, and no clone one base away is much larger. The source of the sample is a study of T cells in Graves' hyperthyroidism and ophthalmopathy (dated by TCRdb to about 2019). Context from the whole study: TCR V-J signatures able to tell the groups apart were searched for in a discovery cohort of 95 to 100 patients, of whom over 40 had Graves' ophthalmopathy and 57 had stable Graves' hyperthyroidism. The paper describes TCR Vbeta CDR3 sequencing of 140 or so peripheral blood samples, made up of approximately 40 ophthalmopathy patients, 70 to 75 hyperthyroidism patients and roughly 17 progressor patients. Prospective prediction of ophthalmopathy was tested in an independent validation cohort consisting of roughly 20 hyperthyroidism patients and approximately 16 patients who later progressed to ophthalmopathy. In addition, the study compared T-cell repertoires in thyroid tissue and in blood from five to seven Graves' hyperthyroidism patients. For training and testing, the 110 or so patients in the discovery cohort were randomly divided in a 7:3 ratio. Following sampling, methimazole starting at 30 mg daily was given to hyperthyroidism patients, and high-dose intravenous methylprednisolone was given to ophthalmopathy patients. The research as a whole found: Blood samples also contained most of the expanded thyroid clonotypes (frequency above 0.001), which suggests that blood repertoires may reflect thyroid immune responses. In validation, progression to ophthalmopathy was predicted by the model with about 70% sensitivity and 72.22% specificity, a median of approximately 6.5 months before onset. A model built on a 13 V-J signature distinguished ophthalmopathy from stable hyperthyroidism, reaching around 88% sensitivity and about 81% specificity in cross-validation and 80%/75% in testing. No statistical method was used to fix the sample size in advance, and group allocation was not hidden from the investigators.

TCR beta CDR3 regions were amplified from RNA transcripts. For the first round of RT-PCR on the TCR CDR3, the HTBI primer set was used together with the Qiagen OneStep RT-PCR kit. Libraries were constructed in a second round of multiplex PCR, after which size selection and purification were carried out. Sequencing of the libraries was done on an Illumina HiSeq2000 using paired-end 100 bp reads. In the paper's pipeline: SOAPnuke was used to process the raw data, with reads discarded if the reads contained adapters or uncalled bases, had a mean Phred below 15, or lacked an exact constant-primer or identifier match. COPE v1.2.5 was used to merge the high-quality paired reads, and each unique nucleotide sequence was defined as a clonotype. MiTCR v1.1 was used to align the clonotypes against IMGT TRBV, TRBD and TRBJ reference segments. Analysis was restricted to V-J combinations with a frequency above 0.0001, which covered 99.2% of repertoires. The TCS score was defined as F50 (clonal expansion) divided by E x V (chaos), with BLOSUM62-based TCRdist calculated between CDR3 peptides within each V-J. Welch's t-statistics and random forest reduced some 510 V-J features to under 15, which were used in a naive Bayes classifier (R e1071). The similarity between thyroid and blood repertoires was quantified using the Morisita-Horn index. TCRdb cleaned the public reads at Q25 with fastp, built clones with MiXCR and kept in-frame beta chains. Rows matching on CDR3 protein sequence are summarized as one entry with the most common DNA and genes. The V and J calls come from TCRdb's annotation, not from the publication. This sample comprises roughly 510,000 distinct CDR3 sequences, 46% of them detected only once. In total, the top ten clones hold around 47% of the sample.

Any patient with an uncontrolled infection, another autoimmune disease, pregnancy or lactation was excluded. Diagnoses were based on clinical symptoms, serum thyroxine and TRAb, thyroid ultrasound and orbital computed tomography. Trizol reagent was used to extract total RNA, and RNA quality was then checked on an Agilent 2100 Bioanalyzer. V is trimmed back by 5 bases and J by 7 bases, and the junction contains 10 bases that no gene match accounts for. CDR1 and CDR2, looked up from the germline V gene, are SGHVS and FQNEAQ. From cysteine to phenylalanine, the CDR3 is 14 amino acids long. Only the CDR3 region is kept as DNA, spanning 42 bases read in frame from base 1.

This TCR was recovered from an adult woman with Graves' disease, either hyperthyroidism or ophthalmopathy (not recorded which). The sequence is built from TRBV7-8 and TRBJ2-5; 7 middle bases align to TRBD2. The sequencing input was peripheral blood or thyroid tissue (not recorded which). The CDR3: CASSHRGLGGTQYF. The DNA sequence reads TGTGCCAGCAGCCACCGCGGACTAGGCGGGACCCAGTACTTC.